These 11 T cell receptor beta chains were all obtained from the same sample, sequenced in a study of blood T cell repertoires in COVID-19. The data were produced by immunoSEQ multiplex PCR, yet TCRdb's version contains in-frame clones alone and is incomplete. The repertoire holds 75,000 to 80,000 clones, roughly 90% seen once, with 9.1% in the top ten. The sample was peripheral blood. The source is a human donor in a cohort sampled during active COVID-19.

The chain is built from TRBV15 and TRBJ2-2, with D possibly matching TRBD2 (5 bases). The germline V and J ends were trimmed by 0 bases and 5 bases, with 10 bases remaining between them. This CDR3 has 15 amino acids. CDR1 and CDR2 from the germline V gene are LNHNV and YYDKDF (reference sequence). CDR3 region: CATSRDGSVTGELFF. CDR3 nucleotides: TGTGCCACCAGCAGAGATGGTAGCGTGACCGGGGAGCTGTTTTTT.

This chain connects TRBV27 to TRBJ2-7; 8 nucleotides line up with TRBD1. Trimming took 5 bases from V and 5 from J; bases not matched to a gene: 8. Per germline, CDR1 MNHEY and CDR2 SMNVEV (reference sequence). This CDR3 comprises 14 residues. In DNA form, the CDR3 reads TGTGCCAGCAGTATCCGGACAGGGCCCAACGAGCAGTACTTC. This sequence encodes CASSIRTGPNEQYF.

The chain employs TRBV2 and TRBJ1-4; TRBD1 might be the D (5 bases). The V end was cut by 2 bases, the J end by 8 bases, with 18 bases between. This CDR3 spans 16 amino acids. Germline CDR1 and CDR2: SNHLY and FYNNEI. The CDR3 loop reads CASSESPRTTVEKLFF. In DNA form, the CDR3 reads TGTGCCAGCAGTGAATCCCCCCGGACAACCGTGGAAAAACTGTTTTTT.

The chain is built from TRBV5-1 and TRBJ2-3, with 9 positions matching TRBD2. Germline lookup yields CDR1 SGHRS and CDR2 YFSETQ. With V trimmed by 5 bases and J by 5 bases, 9 bases remained unmatched. The CDR3 runs to 15 residues. The CDR3 protein is CASSTAGGLGDTQYF. The CDR3 DNA reads TGCGCCAGCAGTACTGCGGGGGGGTTGGGAGATACGCAGTATTTT.

DNA of the CDR3: TGTGCCAGCTCATCCCAGGGGCCACAGCCCCAGCATTTT. Amino acids: CASSSQGPQPQHF. The gene calls are TRBV18 and TRBJ1-5; D may be TRBD1 (6 bases). The ends were cut back, 5 bases at V and 7 bases at J, with 12 bases in the middle. This CDR3 contains 13 residues. CDR1 is KGHSH and CDR2 is LQKENI in the germline V gene. The complete variable domain, with remaining parts taken from reference TRBV18 and TRBJ1-5, reads NAGVMQNPRHLVRRRGQEARLRCSPMKGHSHVYWYRQLPEEGLKFMVYLQKENIIDESGMPKERFSAEFPKEGPSILRIQQVVRGDSAAYFCASSSQGPQPQHFGDGTRLSIL.

The chain links TRBV21-1 to TRBJ1-3; the D call of TRBD1 is as the table states it, not checked on the DNA. TRBV21-1 is recorded as a pseudogene. CDR3 length: 15 residues. CDR3 in DNA: TGTGCCAGCATCAATAACAGGGTCTCGGGAAACACCATATATTTT. This encodes CASINNRVSGNTIYF.

The V and J genes are TRBV27 and TRBJ2-7; 12 nucleotides align to TRBD2. The CDR3 loop spans 20 amino acids. V dropped 5 bases and J dropped 4; count of bases not matched to a gene: 21. Germline CDR1 MNHEY, CDR2 SMNVEV (reference sequence). In DNA, the CDR3 is TGTGCCAGCAGTGGGTACAGGTTAAGCGCGCTAGCGGGAGGGAGGTACGAGCAGTACTTC. Residues: CASSGYRLSALAGGRYEQYF.

The CDR3 sequence: CSVDSSNTGELFF. CDR3 coding DNA: TGCAGCGTGGACAGTTCGAACACCGGGGAGCTGTTTTTT. V is TRBV29-1 and J is TRBJ2-2, with D maybe TRBD1 (6 bases). The length of the CDR3 is 13 residues. Germline lookup yields CDR1 SQVTM and CDR2 ANQGSEA. Trimming left V 6 bases short and J 0 bases short, with 8 bases between.

The chain uses TRBV7-3 and TRBJ2-2, with D tentatively TRBD1 (6 bases). The CDR3 runs 13 residues. Trimming pared 0 bases from V and 9 bases from J, leaving 8 bases between. From germline, CDR1 is SGHTA and CDR2 FQGTGA. The CDR3 sequence: CASSLTGDRELFF. CDR3 DNA: TGTGCCAGCAGCTTAACTGGGGACAGGGAGCTGTTTTTT.

This clone was counted only a few times. This chain uses TRBV6-1 with TRBJ1-4; 9 bases fit TRBD1. Per the germline V gene, CDR1 is MNHNS and CDR2 is SASEGT. The CDR3 runs to 16 residues. V was pared by 1 base and J by 7 bases, with 7 bases of the junction left unmatched. The CDR3 coding sequence is TGTGCCAGCAGTGAAGACAGGGGGCTAGTGGGTGAAAAACTGTTTTTT. Residues: CASSEDRGLVGEKLFF.

The rearrangement joins TRBV30 to TRBJ2-5; D possibly corresponds to TRBD2 (5 bases). Germline loops: CDR1 GTSNPN, CDR2 SVGIG (reference sequence). Trimming took off 3 bases at V and 2 bases at J, with 19 bases between the two ends. This CDR3 contains 16 residues. The CDR3 DNA follows: TGTGCCTGGAGACCACTAGGAGTTGGGTCGCAAGAGACCCAGTACTTC. It encodes CAWRPLGVGSQETQYF.